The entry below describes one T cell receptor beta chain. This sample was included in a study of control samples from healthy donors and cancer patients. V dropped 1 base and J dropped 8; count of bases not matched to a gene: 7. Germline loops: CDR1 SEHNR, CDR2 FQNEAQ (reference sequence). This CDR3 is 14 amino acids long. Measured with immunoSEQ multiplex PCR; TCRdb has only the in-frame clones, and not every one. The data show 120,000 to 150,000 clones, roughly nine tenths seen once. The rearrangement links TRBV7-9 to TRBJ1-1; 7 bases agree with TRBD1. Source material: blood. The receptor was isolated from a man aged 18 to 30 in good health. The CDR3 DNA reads TGTGCCAGCAGCTTAGGGGGACAGCATTTCGAAGCTTTCTTT. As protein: CASSLGGQHFEAFF.